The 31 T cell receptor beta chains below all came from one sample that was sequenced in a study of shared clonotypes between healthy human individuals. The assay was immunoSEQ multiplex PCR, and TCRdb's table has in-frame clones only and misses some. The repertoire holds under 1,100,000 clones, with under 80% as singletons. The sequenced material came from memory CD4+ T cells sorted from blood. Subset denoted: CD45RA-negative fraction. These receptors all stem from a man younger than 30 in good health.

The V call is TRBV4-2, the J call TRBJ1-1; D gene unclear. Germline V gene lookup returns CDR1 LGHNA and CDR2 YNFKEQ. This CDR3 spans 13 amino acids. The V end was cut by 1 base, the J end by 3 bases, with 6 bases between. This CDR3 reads CASSQGGYTEAFF. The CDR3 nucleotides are TGTGCCAGCAGCCAAGGAGGGTACACTGAAGCTTTCTTT.

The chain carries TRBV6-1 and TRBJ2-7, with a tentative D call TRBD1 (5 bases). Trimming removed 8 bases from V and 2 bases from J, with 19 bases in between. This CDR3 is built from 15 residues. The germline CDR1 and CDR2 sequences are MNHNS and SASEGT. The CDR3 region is CASSEGHLSTYEQYF. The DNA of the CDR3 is TGTGCCAGCTCCGAAGGACACCTTTCCACCTACGAGCAGTACTTC.

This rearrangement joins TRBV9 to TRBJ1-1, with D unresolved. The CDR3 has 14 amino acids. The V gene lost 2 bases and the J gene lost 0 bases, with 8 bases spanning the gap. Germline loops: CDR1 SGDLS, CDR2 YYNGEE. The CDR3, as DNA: TGTGCCAGCAGCGTCACACAGATGAACACTGAAGCTTTCTTT. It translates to CASSVTQMNTEAFF.

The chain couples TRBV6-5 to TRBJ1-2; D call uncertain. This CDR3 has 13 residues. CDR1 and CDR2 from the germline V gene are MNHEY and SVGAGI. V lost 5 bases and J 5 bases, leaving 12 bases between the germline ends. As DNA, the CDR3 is TGTGCCAGCAGTAGGAGGGAGCTTTATGGCTACACCTTC. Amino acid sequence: CASSRRELYGYTF.

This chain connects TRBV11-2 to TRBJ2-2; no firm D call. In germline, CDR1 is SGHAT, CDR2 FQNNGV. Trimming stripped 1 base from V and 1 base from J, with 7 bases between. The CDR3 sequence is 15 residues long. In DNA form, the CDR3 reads TGTGCCAGCAGCTTAGGAACGGTGAACACCGGGGAGCTGTTTTTT. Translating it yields CASSLGTVNTGELFF.

The CDR3 region is CASSLGEGNQPQHF. CDR3 in DNA: TGTGCCAGCAGCTTAGGAGAGGGCAATCAGCCCCAGCATTTT. This sequence joins TRBV7-9 and TRBJ1-5; D is unclear. The V gene lost 1 base and the J gene lost 2 bases, with 6 bases spanning the gap. The CDR3 length is 14 residues. From germline, CDR1 is SEHNR and CDR2 FQNEAQ (reference sequence).

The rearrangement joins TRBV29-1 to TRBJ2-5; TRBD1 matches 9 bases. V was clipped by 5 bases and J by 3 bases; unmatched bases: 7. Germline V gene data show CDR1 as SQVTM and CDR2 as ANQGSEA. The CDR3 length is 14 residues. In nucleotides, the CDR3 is TGCAGCGTTAGCACAGGGGGCAGGGAAGAGACCCAGTACTTC. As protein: CSVSTGGREETQYF.

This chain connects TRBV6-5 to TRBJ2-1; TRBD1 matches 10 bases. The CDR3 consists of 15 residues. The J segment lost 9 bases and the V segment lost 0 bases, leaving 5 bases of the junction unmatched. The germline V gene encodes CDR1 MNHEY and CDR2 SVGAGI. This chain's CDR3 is CASSYSTTGGGEQFF. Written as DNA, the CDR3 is TGTGCCAGCAGTTACTCGACGACAGGGGGCGGTGAGCAGTTCTTC.

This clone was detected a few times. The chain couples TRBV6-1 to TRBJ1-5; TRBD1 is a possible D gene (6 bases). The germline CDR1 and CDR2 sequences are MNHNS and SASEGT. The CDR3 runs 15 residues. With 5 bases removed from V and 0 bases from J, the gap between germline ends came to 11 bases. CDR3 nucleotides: TGTGCCAGCAGTCTCAGACAGGATAGCAATCAGCCCCAGCATTTT. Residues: CASSLRQDSNQPQHF.

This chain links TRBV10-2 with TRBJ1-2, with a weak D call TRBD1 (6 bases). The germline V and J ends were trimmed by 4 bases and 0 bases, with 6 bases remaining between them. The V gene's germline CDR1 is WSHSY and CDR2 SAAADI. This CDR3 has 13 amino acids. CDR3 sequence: CASSGGPNYGYTF. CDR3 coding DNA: TGCGCCAGCAGTGGGGGGCCTAACTATGGCTACACCTTC.

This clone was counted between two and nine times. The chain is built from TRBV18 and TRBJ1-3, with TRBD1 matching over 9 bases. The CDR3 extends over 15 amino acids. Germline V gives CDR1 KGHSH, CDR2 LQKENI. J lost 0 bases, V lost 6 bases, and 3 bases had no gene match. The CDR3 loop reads CASSRQGDSGNTIYF. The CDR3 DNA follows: TGTGCCAGCTCTCGACAGGGGGACTCTGGAAACACCATATATTTT.

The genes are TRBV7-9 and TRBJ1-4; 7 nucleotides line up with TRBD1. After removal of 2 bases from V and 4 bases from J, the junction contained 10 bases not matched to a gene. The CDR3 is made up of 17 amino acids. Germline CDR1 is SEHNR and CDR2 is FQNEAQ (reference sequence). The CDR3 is CASSLTPIDRDNEKLFF. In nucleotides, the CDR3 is TGTGCCAGCAGCTTAACGCCGATTGACAGGGATAATGAAAAACTGTTTTTT.

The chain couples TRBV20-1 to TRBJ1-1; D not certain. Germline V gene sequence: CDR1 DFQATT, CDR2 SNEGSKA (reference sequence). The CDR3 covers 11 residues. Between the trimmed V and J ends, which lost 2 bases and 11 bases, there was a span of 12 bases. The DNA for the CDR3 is TGCAGTGCTAGATCCTCAGAAGTGGCTTTCTTT. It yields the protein CSARSSEVAFF.

The CDR3 DNA reads as TGTGCTAGTGGTTTGTCGCCCCTTCGGACTGAAGCTTTCTTT. Translated, it gives CASGLSPLRTEAFF. This sequence joins TRBV12-5 and TRBJ1-1, with D unresolved. The CDR3 extends over 14 amino acids. Germline V lookup: CDR1 LGHNT, CDR2 FRNRAP. The V end was cut by 2 bases, the J end by 5 bases, with 12 bases between.

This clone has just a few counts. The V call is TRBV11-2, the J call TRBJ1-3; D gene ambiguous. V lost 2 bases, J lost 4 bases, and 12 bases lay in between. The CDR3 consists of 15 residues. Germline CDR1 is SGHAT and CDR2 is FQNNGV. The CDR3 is CASSLMLVGGNTIYF. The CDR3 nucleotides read TGTGCCAGCAGCTTAATGTTGGTAGGGGGAAACACCATATATTTT.

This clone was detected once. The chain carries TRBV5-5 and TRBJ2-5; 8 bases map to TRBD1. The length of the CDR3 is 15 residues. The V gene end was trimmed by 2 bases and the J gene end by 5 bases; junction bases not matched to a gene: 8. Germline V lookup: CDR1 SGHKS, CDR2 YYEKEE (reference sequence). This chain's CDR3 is CASSFSQGARETQYF. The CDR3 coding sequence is TGTGCCAGCAGCTTTTCGCAGGGGGCAAGGGAGACCCAGTACTTC.

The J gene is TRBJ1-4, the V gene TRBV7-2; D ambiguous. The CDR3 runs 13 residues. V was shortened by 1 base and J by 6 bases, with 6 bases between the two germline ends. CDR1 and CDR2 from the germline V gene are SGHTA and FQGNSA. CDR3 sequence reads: CASSLGQYEKLFF. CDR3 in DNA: TGTGCCAGCAGCTTAGGCCAGTATGAAAAACTGTTTTTT.

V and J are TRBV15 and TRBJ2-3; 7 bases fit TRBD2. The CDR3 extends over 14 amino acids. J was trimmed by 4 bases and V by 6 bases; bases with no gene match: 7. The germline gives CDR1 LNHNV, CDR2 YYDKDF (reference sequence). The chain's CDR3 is CATSSGGSSDTQYF. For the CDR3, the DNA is TGTGCCACCAGTTCCGGGGGGAGCTCAGATACGCAGTATTTT.

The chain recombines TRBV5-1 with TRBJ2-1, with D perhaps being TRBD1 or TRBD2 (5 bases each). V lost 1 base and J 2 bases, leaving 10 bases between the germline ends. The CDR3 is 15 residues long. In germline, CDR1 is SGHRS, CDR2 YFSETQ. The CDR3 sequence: CASSLSVGPYNEQFF. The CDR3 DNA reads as TGCGCCAGCAGCTTGAGCGTGGGACCCTACAATGAGCAGTTCTTC.

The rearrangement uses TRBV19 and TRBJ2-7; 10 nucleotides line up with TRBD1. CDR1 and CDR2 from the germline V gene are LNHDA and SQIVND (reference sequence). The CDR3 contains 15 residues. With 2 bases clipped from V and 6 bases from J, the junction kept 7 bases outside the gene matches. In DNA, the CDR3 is TGTGCCAGTAGTATACCGGGACAGGGGACCTCCGAGCAGTACTTC. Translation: CASSIPGQGTSEQYF.

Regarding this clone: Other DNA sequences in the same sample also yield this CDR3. The CDR3 DNA reads as TGTGCCAGCAGCTTAGGCAATCAGCCCCAGCATTTT. Translating gives CASSLGNQPQHF. The genes are TRBV7-9 and TRBJ1-5; no reliable D call. The CDR3 covers 12 residues. The V and J ends lost 1 base and 2 bases respectively, with 0 bases between them. In germline, CDR1 is SEHNR, CDR2 FQNEAQ (reference sequence).

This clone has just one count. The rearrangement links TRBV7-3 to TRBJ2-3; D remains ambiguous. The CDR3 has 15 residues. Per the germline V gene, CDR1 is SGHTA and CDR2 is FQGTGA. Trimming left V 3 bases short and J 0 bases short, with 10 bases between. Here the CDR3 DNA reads TGTGCCAGCAGCTTCTCTACACTTAGCACAGATACGCAGTATTTT. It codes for CASSFSTLSTDTQYF.

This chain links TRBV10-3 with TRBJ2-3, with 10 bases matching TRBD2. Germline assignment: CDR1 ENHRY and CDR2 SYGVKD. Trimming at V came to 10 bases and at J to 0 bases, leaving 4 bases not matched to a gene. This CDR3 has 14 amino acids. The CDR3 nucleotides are TGTGCCACCAGGACTAGCGGAAGCACAGATACGCAGTATTTT. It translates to CATRTSGSTDTQYF.

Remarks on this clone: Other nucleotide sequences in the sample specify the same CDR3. CDR3 DNA: TGTGCCAGCAGCGGTGAGACCCAGTACTTC. This gives the protein CASSGETQYF. The rearrangement links TRBV7-2 to TRBJ2-5; D call uncertain. V lost 5 bases to trimming and J lost 5 bases, with 3 bases between them. The CDR3 contains 10 residues. Germline lookup yields CDR1 SGHTA and CDR2 FQGNSA.

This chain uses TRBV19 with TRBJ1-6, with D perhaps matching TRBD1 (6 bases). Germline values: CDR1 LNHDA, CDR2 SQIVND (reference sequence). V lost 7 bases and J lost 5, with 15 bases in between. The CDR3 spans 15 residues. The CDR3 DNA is TGTGCCAGTAAGAGCGAGGACAGCGATAATTCACCCCTCCACTTT. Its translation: CASKSEDSDNSPLHF.

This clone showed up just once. CDR3 protein: CASSLVLAGANEQFF. Written as DNA, the CDR3 is TGCGCCAGCAGCTTGGTGCTAGCGGGAGCGAATGAGCAGTTCTTC. The J gene is TRBJ2-1, the V gene TRBV5-1; 10 bases agree with TRBD2. The CDR3 is 15 amino acids. Germline V gene data show CDR1 as SGHRS and CDR2 as YFSETQ. Unmatched junction bases numbered 4, after V lost 0 bases and J lost 7 bases.

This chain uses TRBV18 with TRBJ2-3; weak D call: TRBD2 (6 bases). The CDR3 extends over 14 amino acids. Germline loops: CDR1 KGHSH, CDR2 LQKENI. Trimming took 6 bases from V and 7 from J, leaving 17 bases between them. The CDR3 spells CASSLQGGENTQYF. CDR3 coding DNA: TGTGCCAGCTCCCTTCAGGGCGGGGAAAATACGCAGTATTTT.

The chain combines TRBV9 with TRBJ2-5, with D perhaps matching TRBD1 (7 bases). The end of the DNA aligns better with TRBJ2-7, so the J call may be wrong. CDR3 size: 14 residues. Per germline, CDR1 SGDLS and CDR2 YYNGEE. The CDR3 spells CASSAGGGRYEQYF. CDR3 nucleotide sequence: TGTGCCAGCAGCGCAGGAGGGGGCAGGTACGAGCAGTACTTC.

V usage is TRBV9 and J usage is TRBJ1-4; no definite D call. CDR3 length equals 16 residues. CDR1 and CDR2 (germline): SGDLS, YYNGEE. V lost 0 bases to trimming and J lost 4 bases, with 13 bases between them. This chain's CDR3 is CASSVGYKPDNEKLFF. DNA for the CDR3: TGTGCCAGCAGCGTAGGGTATAAGCCGGATAATGAAAAACTGTTTTTT.

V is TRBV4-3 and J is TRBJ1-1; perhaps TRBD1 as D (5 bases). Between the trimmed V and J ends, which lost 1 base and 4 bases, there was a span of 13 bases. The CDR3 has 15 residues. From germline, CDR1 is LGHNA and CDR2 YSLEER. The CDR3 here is CASSQGPGSSTEAFF. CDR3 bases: TGCGCCAGCAGCCAAGGTCCAGGGTCAAGCACTGAAGCTTTCTTT.

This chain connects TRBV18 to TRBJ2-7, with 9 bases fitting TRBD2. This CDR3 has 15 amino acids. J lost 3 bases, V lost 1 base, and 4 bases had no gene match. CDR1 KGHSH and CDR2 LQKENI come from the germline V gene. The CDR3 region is CASSPQSSGIYEQYF. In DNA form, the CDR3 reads TGTGCCAGCTCACCACAGTCTAGCGGGATCTACGAGCAGTACTTC.